Shown below are 6 T cell receptor beta chains from a single sample sequenced in a study of cytomegalovirus exposure and HLA in healthy donors. Primers for the PCR totalled 60 Vbeta and 13 Jbeta. Assay: immunoSEQ multiplex PCR; the TCRdb copy retains only in-frame clones and omits some. The sample shows about 200,000 clones, approximately 86% of them seen only once. The sequenced sample consisted of PBMCs. These receptors were obtained from a woman aged 25-40 years in good health and CMV-seronegative.

J is TRBJ1-2 and V is TRBV7-9; D is ambiguous. Per the germline V gene, CDR1 is SEHNR and CDR2 is FQNEAQ (reference sequence). V was pared by 5 bases and J by 8 bases, with 21 bases between. The CDR3 sequence is 15 residues long. The CDR3 region is CASSPWASDLYGYTF. The CDR3 DNA follows: TGTGCCAGCAGCCCCTGGGCCTCGGATCTGTACGGCTACACCTTC. Together with reference TRBV7-9 and TRBJ1-2, the CDR3 gives the full variable domain: DTGVSQNPRHKITKRGQNVTFRCDPISEHNRLYWYRQTLGQGPEFLTYFQNEAQLEKSRLLSDRFSAERPKGSFSTLEIQRTEQGDSAMYLCASSPWASDLYGYTFGSGTRLTVV.

This rearrangement joins TRBV13 to TRBJ1-2; maybe TRBD1 (6 bases). CDR1 and CDR2 (germline): PRHDT, FYEKMQ (reference sequence). V lost 4 bases to trimming and J lost 2 bases, with 14 bases between them. The CDR3 is 15 residues long. CDR3 sequence (DNA): TGTGCCAGCAGCTGGTTTGGGGACACGAACTATGGCTACACCTTC. It translates to CASSWFGDTNYGYTF.

Points on this clone: The same CDR3 arises from other DNA sequences in this sample as well. The V call is TRBV5-1, the J call TRBJ2-1; 14 bases align to TRBD2. This CDR3 comprises 15 residues. Germline V CDR1 and CDR2: SGHRS, YFSETQ. V shed 3 bases, J shed 4 bases, and the junction held 0 bases outside the gene matches. The CDR3 DNA reads TGCGCCAGCAGCTGGACTAGCGGGGGGTACAATGAGCAGTTCTTC. Encoded protein: CASSWTSGGYNEQFF. The full variable domain, its missing parts supplied by reference TRBV5-1 and TRBJ2-1, is KAGVTQTPRYLIKTRGQQVTLSCSPISGHRSVSWYQQTPGQGLQFLFEYFSETQRNKGNFPGRFSGRQFSNSRSEMNVSTLELGDSALYLCASSWTSGGYNEQFFGPGTRLTVL.

This chain uses TRBV11-2 with TRBJ2-7, with 8 positions matching TRBD1. This CDR3 region has 15 residues. Germline V gives CDR1 SGHAT, CDR2 FQNNGV. V lost 4 bases to trimming and J lost 2 bases; unmatched junction nucleotides: 7. The CDR3 sequence is CASSWTSGGAYEQYF. CDR3 in DNA: TGTGCCAGCAGCTGGACCTCAGGGGGCGCCTACGAGCAGTACTTC.

V gene TRBV6-6 combines with J gene TRBJ2-1, with 10 bases aligning to TRBD1. V shed 4 bases, J shed 8 bases, and the junction held 8 bases outside the gene matches. This CDR3 is 15 amino acids long. Germline V lookup: CDR1 MNHNY, CDR2 SVGAGI (reference sequence). This CDR3 is CASSLGQGFGDEQFF. In nucleotides, the CDR3 is TGTGCCAGCAGTTTGGGACAGGGGTTTGGCGATGAGCAGTTCTTC.

The chain combines TRBV7-9 with TRBJ2-1, with 7 positions matching TRBD1. V shed 5 bases and J 6 bases; nucleotides not matched to a gene: 13. The CDR3 spans 16 residues. CDR1 and CDR2 from the germline V gene are SEHNR and FQNEAQ (reference sequence). CDR3 coding DNA: TGTGCCAGCAGCAAGATGAACAGGGGCCGTATCAATGAGCAGTTCTTC. This codes for CASSKMNRGRINEQFF.